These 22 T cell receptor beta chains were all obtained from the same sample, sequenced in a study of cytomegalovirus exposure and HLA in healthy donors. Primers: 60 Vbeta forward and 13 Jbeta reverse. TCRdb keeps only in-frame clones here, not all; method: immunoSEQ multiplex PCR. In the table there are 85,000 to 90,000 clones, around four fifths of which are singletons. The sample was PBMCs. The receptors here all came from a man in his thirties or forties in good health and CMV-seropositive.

CDR3 DNA sequence: TGTGCCAGCAGCTCCCCTCGACAGGGGAGTTACGAGCAGTACTTC. Protein: CASSSPRQGSYEQYF. The chain recombines TRBV7-9 with TRBJ2-7; 8 bases are a match to TRBD1. The CDR3 loop spans 15 amino acids. The germline V gene encodes CDR1 SEHNR and CDR2 FQNEAQ (reference sequence). Unmatched junction bases numbered 9, after V lost 4 bases and J lost 4 bases.

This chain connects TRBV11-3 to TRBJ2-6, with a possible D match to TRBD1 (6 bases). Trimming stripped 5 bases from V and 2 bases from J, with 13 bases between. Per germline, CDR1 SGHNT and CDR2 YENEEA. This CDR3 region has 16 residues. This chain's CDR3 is CASSAGVGPGANVLTF. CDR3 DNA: TGTGCCAGCAGCGCAGGGGTGGGTCCTGGGGCCAACGTCCTGACTTTC.

CDR3 residues: CAWSGGGGYTF. CDR3 DNA sequence: TGTGCCTGGAGTGGGGGGGGCGGCTACACCTTC. This chain connects TRBV30 to TRBJ1-2; D perhaps matches TRBD1 (6 bases). The CDR3 has 11 residues. Germline CDR1 and CDR2: GTSNPN and SVGIG (reference sequence). Trimming removed 1 base from V and 8 bases from J, with 8 bases in between.

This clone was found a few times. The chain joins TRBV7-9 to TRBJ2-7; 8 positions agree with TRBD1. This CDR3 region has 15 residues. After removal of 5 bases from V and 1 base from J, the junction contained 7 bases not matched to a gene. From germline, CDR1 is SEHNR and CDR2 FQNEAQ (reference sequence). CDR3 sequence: CASSPGQGMSYEQYF. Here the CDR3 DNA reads TGTGCCAGCAGCCCAGGACAGGGTATGTCCTACGAGCAGTACTTC.

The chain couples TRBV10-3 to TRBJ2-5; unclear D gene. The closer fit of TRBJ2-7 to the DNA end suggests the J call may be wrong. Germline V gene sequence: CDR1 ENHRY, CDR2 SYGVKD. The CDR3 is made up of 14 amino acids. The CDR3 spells CAIRLKSSTYEQYF. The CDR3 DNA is TGTGCCATCAGACTCAAAAGTTCTACCTACGAGCAGTACTTC.

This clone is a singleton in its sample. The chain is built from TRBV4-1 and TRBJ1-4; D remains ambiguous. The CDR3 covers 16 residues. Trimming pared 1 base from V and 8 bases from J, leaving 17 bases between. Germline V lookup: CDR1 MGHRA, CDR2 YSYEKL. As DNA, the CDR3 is TGCGCCAGCAGCCAAGTCTGGGCAGGCGGAGGGGAAAAACTGTTTTTT. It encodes CASSQVWAGGGEKLFF.

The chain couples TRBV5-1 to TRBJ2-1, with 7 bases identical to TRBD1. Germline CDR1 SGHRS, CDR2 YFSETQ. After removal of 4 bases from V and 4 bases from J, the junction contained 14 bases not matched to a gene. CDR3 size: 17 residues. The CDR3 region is CASSGGQYQTNYNEQFF. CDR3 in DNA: TGCGCCAGCAGCGGGGGACAGTACCAAACAAATTACAATGAGCAGTTCTTC.

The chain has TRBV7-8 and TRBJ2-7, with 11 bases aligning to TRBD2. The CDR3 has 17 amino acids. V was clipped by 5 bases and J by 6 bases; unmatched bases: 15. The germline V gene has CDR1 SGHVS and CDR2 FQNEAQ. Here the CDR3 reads CASSPTAIAGGPIEQYF. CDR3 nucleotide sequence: TGTGCCAGCAGCCCAACCGCGATAGCGGGGGGGCCTATCGAGCAGTACTTC.

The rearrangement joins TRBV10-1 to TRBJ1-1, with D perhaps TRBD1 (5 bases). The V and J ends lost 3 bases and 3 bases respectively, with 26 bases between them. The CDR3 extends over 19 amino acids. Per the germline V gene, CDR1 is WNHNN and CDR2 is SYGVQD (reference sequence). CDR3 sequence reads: CASSEKQLATERGDTEAFF. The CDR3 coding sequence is TGCGCCAGCAGTGAAAAGCAGTTGGCGACAGAACGTGGGGACACTGAAGCTTTCTTT.

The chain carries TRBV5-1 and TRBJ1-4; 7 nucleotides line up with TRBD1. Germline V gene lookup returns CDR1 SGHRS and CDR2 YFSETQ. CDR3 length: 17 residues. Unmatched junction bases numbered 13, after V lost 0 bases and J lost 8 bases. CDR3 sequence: CASSLAPVDRESEKLFF. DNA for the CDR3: TGCGCCAGCAGCTTGGCCCCCGTCGACAGGGAGAGCGAAAAACTGTTTTTT. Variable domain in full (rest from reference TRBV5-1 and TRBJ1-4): KAGVTQTPRYLIKTRGQQVTLSCSPISGHRSVSWYQQTPGQGLQFLFEYFSETQRNKGNFPGRFSGRQFSNSRSEMNVSTLELGDSALYLCASSLAPVDRESEKLFFGSGTQLSVL.

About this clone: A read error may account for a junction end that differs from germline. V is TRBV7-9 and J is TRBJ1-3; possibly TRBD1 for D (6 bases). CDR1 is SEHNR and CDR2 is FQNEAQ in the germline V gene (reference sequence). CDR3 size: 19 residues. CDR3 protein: CSSSLIDKAGQSSGNTIYF. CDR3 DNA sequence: TGTTCCAGCAGCTTGATAGATAAAGCGGGACAAAGCTCTGGAAACACCATATATTTT.

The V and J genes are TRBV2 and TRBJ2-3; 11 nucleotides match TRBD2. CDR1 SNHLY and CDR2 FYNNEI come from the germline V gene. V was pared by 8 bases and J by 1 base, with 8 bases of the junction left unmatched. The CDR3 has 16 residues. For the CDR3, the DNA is TGTGCCAGCGATGCCCCACTAGCGGGGGGCACAGATACGCAGTATTTT. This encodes CASDAPLAGGTDTQYF. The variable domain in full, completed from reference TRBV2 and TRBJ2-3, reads EPEVTQTPSHQVTQMGQEVILRCVPISNHLYFYWYRQILGQKVEFLVSFYNNEISEKSEIFDDQFSVERPDGSNFTLKIRSTKLEDSAMYFCASDAPLAGGTDTQYFGPGTRLTVL.

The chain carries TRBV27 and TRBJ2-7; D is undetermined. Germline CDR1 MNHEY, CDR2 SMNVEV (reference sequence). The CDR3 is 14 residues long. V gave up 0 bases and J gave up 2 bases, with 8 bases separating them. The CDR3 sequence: CASSLSPYTYEQYF. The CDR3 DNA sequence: TGTGCCAGCAGTTTATCCCCGTACACCTACGAGCAGTACTTC.

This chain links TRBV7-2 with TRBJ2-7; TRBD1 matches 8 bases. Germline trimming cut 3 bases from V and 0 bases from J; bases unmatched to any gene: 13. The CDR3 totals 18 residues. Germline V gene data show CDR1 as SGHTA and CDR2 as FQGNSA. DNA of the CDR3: TGTGCCAGCAGCTTGTGGGACAGGCCCAAACCAAGCTCCTACGAGCAGTACTTC. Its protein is CASSLWDRPKPSSYEQYF.

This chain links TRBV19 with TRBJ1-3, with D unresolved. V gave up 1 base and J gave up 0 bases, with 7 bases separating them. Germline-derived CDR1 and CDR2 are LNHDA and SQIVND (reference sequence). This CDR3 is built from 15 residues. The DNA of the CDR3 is TGTGCCAGTAGTATAGCTTGGAGCTCTGGAAACACCATATATTTT. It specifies CASSIAWSSGNTIYF. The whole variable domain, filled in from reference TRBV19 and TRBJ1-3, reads DGGITQSPKYLFRKEGQNVTLSCEQNLNHDAMYWYRQDPGQGLRLIYYSQIVNDFQKGDIAEGYSVSREKKESFPLTVTSAQKNPTAFYLCASSIAWSSGNTIYFGEGSWLTVV.

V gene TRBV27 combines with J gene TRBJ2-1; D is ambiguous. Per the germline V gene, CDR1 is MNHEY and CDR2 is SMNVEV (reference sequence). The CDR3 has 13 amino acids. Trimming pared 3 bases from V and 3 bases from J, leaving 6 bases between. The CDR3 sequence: CASSLGSYNEQFF. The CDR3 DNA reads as TGTGCCAGCAGTTTGGGCAGCTACAATGAGCAGTTCTTC.

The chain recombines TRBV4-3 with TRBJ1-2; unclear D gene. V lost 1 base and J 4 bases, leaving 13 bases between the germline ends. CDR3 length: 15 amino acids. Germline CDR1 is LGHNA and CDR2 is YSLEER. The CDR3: CASSQAGPGGYGYTF. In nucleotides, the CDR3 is TGCGCCAGCAGCCAAGCGGGCCCGGGAGGCTATGGCTACACCTTC.

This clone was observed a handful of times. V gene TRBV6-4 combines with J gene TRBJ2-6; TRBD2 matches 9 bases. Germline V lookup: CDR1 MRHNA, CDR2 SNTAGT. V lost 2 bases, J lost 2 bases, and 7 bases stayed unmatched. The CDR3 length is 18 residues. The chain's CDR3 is CASSDSWASGAGANVLTF. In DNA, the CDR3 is TGTGCCAGCAGTGACAGTTGGGCTAGCGGGGCTGGGGCCAACGTCCTGACTTTC.

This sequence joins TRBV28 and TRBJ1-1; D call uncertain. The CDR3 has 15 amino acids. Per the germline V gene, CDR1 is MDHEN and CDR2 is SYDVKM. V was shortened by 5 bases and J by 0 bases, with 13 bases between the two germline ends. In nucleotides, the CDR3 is TGTGCCAGCAGTCCCGCCGGGATGATGAACACTGAAGCTTTCTTT. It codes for CASSPAGMMNTEAFF.

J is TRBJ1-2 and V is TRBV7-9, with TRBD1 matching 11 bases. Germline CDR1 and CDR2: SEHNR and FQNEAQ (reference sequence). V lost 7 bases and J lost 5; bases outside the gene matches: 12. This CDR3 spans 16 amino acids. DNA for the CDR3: TGTGCCAGCACCAGGACAGGGGGCGCGGGGGAATATGGCTACACCTTC. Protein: CASTRTGGAGEYGYTF.

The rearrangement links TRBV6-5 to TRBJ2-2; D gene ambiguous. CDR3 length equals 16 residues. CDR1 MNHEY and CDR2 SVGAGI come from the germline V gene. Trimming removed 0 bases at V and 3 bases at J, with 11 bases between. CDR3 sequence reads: CASSYSGPGYTGELFF. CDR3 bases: TGTGCCAGCAGTTACTCGGGCCCAGGATACACCGGGGAGCTGTTTTTT.

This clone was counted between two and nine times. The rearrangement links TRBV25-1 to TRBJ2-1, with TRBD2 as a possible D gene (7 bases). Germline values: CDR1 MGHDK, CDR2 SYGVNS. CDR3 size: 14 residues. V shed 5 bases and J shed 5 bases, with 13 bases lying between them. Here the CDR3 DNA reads TGTGCCAGCAGTTTTGCGGGGGCTAACAATGAGCAGTTCTTC. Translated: CASSFAGANNEQFF.